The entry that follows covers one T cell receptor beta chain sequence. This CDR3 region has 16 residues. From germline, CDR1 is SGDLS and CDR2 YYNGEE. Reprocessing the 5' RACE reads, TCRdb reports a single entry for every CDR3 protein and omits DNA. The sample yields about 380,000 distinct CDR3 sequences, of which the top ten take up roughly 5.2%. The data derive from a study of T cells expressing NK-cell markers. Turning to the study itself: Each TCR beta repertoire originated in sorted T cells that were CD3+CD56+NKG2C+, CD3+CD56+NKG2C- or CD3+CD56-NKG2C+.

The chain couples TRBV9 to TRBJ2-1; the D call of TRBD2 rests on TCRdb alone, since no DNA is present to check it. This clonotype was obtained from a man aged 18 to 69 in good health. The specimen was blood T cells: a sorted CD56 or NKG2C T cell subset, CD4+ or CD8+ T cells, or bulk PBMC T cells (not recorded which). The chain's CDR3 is CASSVEVLAGFNEQFF.